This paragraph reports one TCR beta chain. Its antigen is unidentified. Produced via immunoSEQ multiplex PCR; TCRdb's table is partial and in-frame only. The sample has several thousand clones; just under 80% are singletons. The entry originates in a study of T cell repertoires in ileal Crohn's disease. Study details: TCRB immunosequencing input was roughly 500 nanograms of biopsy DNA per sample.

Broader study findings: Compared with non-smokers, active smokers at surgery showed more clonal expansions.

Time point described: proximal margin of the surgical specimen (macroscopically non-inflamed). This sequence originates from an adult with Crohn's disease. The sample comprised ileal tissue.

The CDR3 DNA reads as TGCGCCAGCAGTCCTAGGGGGGGCTACACCTTC. Residues: CASSPRGGYTF. The chain recombines TRBV23-1 with TRBJ1-2, with D perhaps matching TRBD1 (6 bases). TRBV23-1 belongs to the ORF category, with a function that is uncertain. The CDR3 covers 11 residues. V lost 4 bases, J lost 8 bases, and 8 bases lay in between.